The 32 T cell receptor beta chains in this list originate from one sample, sequenced in a study of T cells in localized non-small cell lung cancer. Profiling relied on immunoSEQ multiplex PCR, and the TCRdb table lists in-frame clones only, not all of them. The table includes thousands of clones, roughly a quarter detected once. The sequences come from lung tumor tissue, collected before any cancer treatment. These receptors came from a woman aged 35 to 70 with stage I squamous cell lung carcinoma.

This clone appeared a few times. This rearrangement joins TRBV19 to TRBJ2-2; 7 bases are shared with TRBD2. This CDR3 region has 15 residues. The germline V gene has CDR1 LNHDA and CDR2 SQIVND (reference sequence). V lost 5 bases and J lost 4; bases outside the gene matches: 7. The CDR3 reads CASSRRERGTGELFF. The CDR3 DNA follows: TGTGCCAGTAGTCGGCGGGAGAGGGGCACCGGGGAGCTGTTTTTT.

This chain joins TRBV19 and TRBJ2-2; TRBD1 or TRBD2 may be the D gene (5 bases each). Per germline, CDR1 LNHDA and CDR2 SQIVND (reference sequence). V shed 1 base and J shed 1 base, with 13 bases lying between them. CDR3 length: 17 amino acids. CDR3: CASSIVWGSGNTGELFF. CDR3 bases: TGTGCCAGTAGTATAGTTTGGGGGAGCGGGAACACCGGGGAGCTGTTTTTT.

The V gene is TRBV6-8, the J gene TRBJ2-7, with 8 bases identical to TRBD2. The germline V gene has CDR1 MNHGY and CDR2 SAAAGT. There are 15 residues in the CDR3. V dropped 0 bases and J dropped 6; count of bases not matched to a gene: 7. The CDR3 nucleotides read TGTGCCAGCAGTTACTCGTCGAGCGGGAGAGGCGAGCAGTACTTC. Residues: CASSYSSSGRGEQYF.

This clone has a handful of counts. The V gene is TRBV6-8, the J gene TRBJ1-6; D may be TRBD1 (5 bases). The germline V and J ends were trimmed by 7 bases and 8 bases, with 12 bases remaining between them. The CDR3 length is 13 residues. Germline V lookup: CDR1 MNHGY, CDR2 SAAAGT. Here the CDR3 reads CASISRQHSPLHF. CDR3 nucleotide sequence: TGTGCCAGCATCTCCCGACAGCATTCACCCCTCCACTTT.

The chain recombines TRBV14 with TRBJ2-7; TRBD2 matches 10 bases. Looked up from germline, CDR1 is SGHDN and CDR2 is FVKESK. This CDR3 is built from 13 residues. V gave up 4 bases and J gave up 9 bases; unmatched junction bases: 6. CDR3 sequence (DNA): TGTGCCAGCAGCCTAGGACTAGCGGCCGGGCAGTACTTC. This gives the protein CASSLGLAAGQYF. Full variable domain (rest looked up from reference TRBV14 and TRBJ2-7): EAGVTQFPSHSVIEKGQTVTLRCDPISGHDNLYWYRRVMGKEIKFLLHFVKESKQDESGMPNNRFLAERTGGTYSTLKVQPAELEDSGVYFCASSLGLAAGQYFGPGTRLTVT.

CDR3 amino acids: CASSPRFWREGQETQYF. CDR3 coding DNA: TGTGCCAGCAGTCCTCGTTTTTGGCGGGAGGGACAAGAGACCCAGTACTTC. The chain is built from TRBV25-1 and TRBJ2-5; the match to TRBD2 covers 9 bases. V dropped 5 bases and J dropped 2; count of bases not matched to a gene: 12. Germline assignment: CDR1 MGHDK and CDR2 SYGVNS. The CDR3 spans 17 residues.

The J gene is TRBJ2-1, the V gene TRBV19, with TRBD2 identical over 8 bases. The junction had 12 bases not matched to a gene; V was cut back by 4 bases and J by 7 bases. This CDR3 has 16 amino acids. CDR1 and CDR2 (germline): LNHDA, SQIVND (reference sequence). CDR3 amino acids: CASSNPGAGAKNEQFF. The DNA for the CDR3 is TGTGCCAGTAGTAACCCCGGAGCGGGAGCTAAAAATGAGCAGTTCTTC.

V gene TRBV5-1 combines with J gene TRBJ2-7, with 7 bases identical to TRBD1. This CDR3 spans 14 amino acids. CDR1 SGHRS and CDR2 YFSETQ come from the germline V gene. J gave up 2 bases and V 1 base, and 3 bases lay outside the gene matches. Written as DNA, the CDR3 is TGCGCCAGCAGCTTGATCCAGGGGGCCTACGAGCAGTACTTC. Protein product: CASSLIQGAYEQYF.

The chain couples TRBV30 to TRBJ1-1; no clear D. CDR3 size: 11 residues. The germline V gene encodes CDR1 GTSNPN and CDR2 SVGIG (reference sequence). V gave up 3 bases and J gave up 2 bases, with 4 bases separating them. CDR3 amino acids: CAWRHNTEAFF. CDR3 nucleotide sequence: TGTGCCTGGAGGCACAACACTGAAGCTTTCTTT.

This rearrangement joins TRBV28 to TRBJ1-2; the match to TRBD1 covers 7 bases. The germline V gene encodes CDR1 MDHEN and CDR2 SYDVKM. V shed 7 bases and J 5 bases; nucleotides not matched to a gene: 10. The CDR3 is 14 residues long. CDR3 amino acids: CASKVGGTVYGYTF. The CDR3 DNA reads as TGTGCCAGCAAAGTAGGGGGGACAGTTTATGGCTACACCTTC.

V gene TRBV14 combines with J gene TRBJ1-1, with a weak D call TRBD1 (6 bases). The CDR3 sequence is 16 residues long. CDR1 is SGHDN, CDR2 FVKESK, per germline. V shed 0 bases and J shed 1 base, with 12 bases lying between them. CDR3 DNA: TGTGCCAGCAGCCAAGATAGGGGGACATGGAACACTGAAGCTTTCTTT. Translating gives CASSQDRGTWNTEAFF.

The chain employs TRBV18 and TRBJ1-4, with D tentatively TRBD1 (6 bases). From germline, CDR1 is KGHSH and CDR2 LQKENI. The CDR3 length is 15 residues. The ends were cut back, 3 bases at V and 5 bases at J, with 13 bases in the middle. The chain's CDR3 is CASSPSTGKNEKLFF. Here the CDR3 DNA reads TGTGCCAGCTCACCCTCGACAGGCAAGAATGAAAAACTGTTTTTT.

By its share, this clone is medium-sized (0.01 to 0.1%). CDR3 DNA sequence: TGTGCCAGCAGCGCCCGGGACAGGAACTATGGCTACACCTTC. It yields the protein CASSARDRNYGYTF. This rearrangement joins TRBV11-3 to TRBJ1-2; 8 bases are a match to TRBD1. With 5 bases clipped from V and 2 bases from J, the junction kept 4 bases outside the gene matches. The CDR3 sequence is 14 residues long. Germline loops: CDR1 SGHNT, CDR2 YENEEA.

V usage is TRBV28 and J usage is TRBJ2-1; D is unresolved. CDR1 and CDR2 (germline): MDHEN, SYDVKM. Trimming removed 2 bases from V and 2 bases from J, with 10 bases in between. The CDR3 length is 15 residues. CDR3 sequence reads: CASSLQGNTYNEQFF. DNA of the CDR3: TGTGCCAGCAGTTTACAAGGGAATACCTACAATGAGCAGTTCTTC.

V and J are TRBV11-3 and TRBJ1-1; no clear D gene. Germline V gene sequence: CDR1 SGHNT, CDR2 YENEEA. Trimming removed 8 bases from V and 1 base from J, with 14 bases in between. The CDR3 is made up of 14 amino acids. The CDR3 nucleotides read TGTGCCAGCTACCTTGGGCGGGGGAACACTGAAGCTTTCTTT. Amino acids: CASYLGRGNTEAFF. The full variable domain, its missing parts supplied by reference TRBV11-3 and TRBJ1-1, is EAGVVQSPRYKIIEKKQPVAFWCNPISGHNTLYWYLQNLGQGPELLIRYENEEAVDDSQLPKDRFSAERLKGVDSTLKIQPAELGDSAVYLCASYLGRGNTEAFFGQGTRLTVV.

This clone has more than one count but fewer than ten. Here the CDR3 reads CASSQGRGQTYEQYF. The DNA for the CDR3 is TGTGCCAGCAGCCAAGGAAGGGGACAGACCTACGAGCAGTACTTC. This chain joins TRBV14 and TRBJ2-7; 7 bases map to TRBD1. The V and J ends lost 1 base and 2 bases, in that order; junction bases with no gene match: 5. Germline-derived CDR1 and CDR2 are SGHDN and FVKESK. The CDR3 is 15 residues long.

The chain links TRBV11-3 to TRBJ2-7, with D tentatively TRBD1 (6 bases). Germline lookup yields CDR1 SGHNT and CDR2 YENEEA. The V end was cut by 0 bases, the J end by 4 bases, with 13 bases between. This CDR3 is built from 15 residues. Written as DNA, the CDR3 is TGTGCCAGCAGCTTAGATTCACAGGGAATATACGAGCAGTACTTC. Protein: CASSLDSQGIYEQYF.

The chain is built from TRBV19 and TRBJ2-1; perhaps TRBD1 as D (6 bases). CDR3 size: 16 residues. Germline lookup yields CDR1 LNHDA and CDR2 SQIVND (reference sequence). V was trimmed by 7 bases and J by 1 base, leaving 17 bases between them. CDR3 region: CASIPTERGSYNEQFF. The CDR3 nucleotides are TGTGCCAGTATCCCGACTGAGAGGGGGTCCTACAATGAGCAGTTCTTC.

This clone occurred a few times. This sequence joins TRBV18 and TRBJ1-1; D is perhaps TRBD1 (5 bases). This CDR3 contains 14 residues. Germline loops: CDR1 KGHSH, CDR2 LQKENI. The V and J ends lost 2 bases and 5 bases respectively, with 12 bases between them. CDR3 in amino acids: CASSPDSPETEAFF. The CDR3 region has the DNA TGTGCCAGCTCACCAGACAGCCCGGAGACTGAAGCTTTCTTT.

The V gene is TRBV6-8, the J gene TRBJ1-6, with D perhaps matching TRBD1 (5 bases). Germline loops: CDR1 MNHGY, CDR2 SAAAGT. The CDR3 is 16 residues long. V was cut by 7 bases and J by 1 base, with 14 bases left in between. Here the CDR3 DNA reads TGTGCCAGCATTCTCGCCCAGGGTTCCTATAATTCACCCCTCCACTTT. Translated, it gives CASILAQGSYNSPLHF.

The chain carries TRBV9 and TRBJ2-4; maybe TRBD2 (6 bases). Germline assignment: CDR1 SGDLS and CDR2 YYNGEE. V lost 5 bases and J lost 3, with 12 bases in between. This CDR3 has 14 residues. CDR3 in DNA: TGTGCCAGCAGTGAGAGCGGGCTCAAAAACATTCAGTACTTC. Its translation is CASSESGLKNIQYF. Complete variable domain (other parts from reference TRBV9 and TRBJ2-4): DSGVTQTPKHLITATGQRVTLRCSPRSGDLSVYWYQQSLDQGLQFLIQYYNGEERAKGNILERFSAQQFPDLHSELNLSSLELGDSALYFCASSESGLKNIQYFGAGTRLSVL.

The V and J genes are TRBV11-3 and TRBJ1-1, with no clear D. This CDR3 is built from 14 residues. Trimming removed 3 bases at V and 0 bases at J, with 8 bases between. The V gene's germline CDR1 is SGHNT and CDR2 YENEEA. CDR3 region: CASSFSVMNTEAFF. The CDR3 nucleotides are TGTGCCAGCAGCTTTTCAGTCATGAACACTGAAGCTTTCTTT.

This clone was picked up a small number of times. This chain links TRBV28 with TRBJ1-2, with TRBD1 matching over 10 bases. V shed 1 base and J 6 bases; nucleotides not matched to a gene: 8. The CDR3 sequence is 16 residues long. Germline lookup yields CDR1 MDHEN and CDR2 SYDVKM. CDR3 bases: TGTGCCAGCAGTTTATTGGAGGACAGGGGGACAGATGGCTACACCTTC. Amino acids: CASSLLEDRGTDGYTF.

This clone was seen once. This sequence joins TRBV19 and TRBJ2-4; 10 nucleotides agree with TRBD2. From germline, CDR1 is LNHDA and CDR2 SQIVND (reference sequence). The J segment lost 2 bases and the V segment lost 8 bases, leaving 15 bases of the junction unmatched. This CDR3 region has 18 residues. CDR3: CASRHLGAGGPSKNIQYF. The CDR3 region has the DNA TGTGCCAGTCGCCACCTAGGAGCGGGAGGGCCGTCCAAAAACATTCAGTACTTC.

This chain joins TRBV9 and TRBJ2-5; 9 bases are a match to TRBD1. The ends lost 5 bases at V and 6 bases at J; junction bases unmatched: 11. The CDR3 runs to 15 residues. The germline CDR1 and CDR2 sequences are SGDLS and YYNGEE. The CDR3 loop reads CASSDPGTGRKTQYF. As DNA, the CDR3 is TGTGCCAGCAGTGACCCCGGGACAGGGAGGAAGACCCAGTACTTC.

This clone was observed a handful of times. The gene calls are TRBV11-3 and TRBJ1-1, with 8 nucleotides matching TRBD1. The CDR3 is 16 amino acids. With 5 bases clipped from V and 0 bases from J, the junction kept 8 bases outside the gene matches. From germline, CDR1 is SGHNT and CDR2 YENEEA. The CDR3 nucleotides are TGTGCCAGCAGCGGCAGGGGGCTCGTACTGAACACTGAAGCTTTCTTT. Protein sequence: CASSGRGLVLNTEAFF.

V and J are TRBV28 and TRBJ1-1, with D perhaps matching TRBD1 (5 bases). Trimming left V 2 bases short and J 4 bases short, with 14 bases between. This CDR3 is built from 15 residues. Germline V gene data show CDR1 as MDHEN and CDR2 as SYDVKM. CDR3 amino acids: CASSLGGRVSTEAFF. The CDR3 nucleotides read TGTGCCAGCAGTTTAGGTGGCAGGGTCTCCACTGAAGCTTTCTTT.

The table lists this clone with a few counts. V gene TRBV6-8 combines with J gene TRBJ2-1; D is tentatively TRBD1 or TRBD2 (6 bases each). The CDR3 runs to 17 residues. Germline CDR1 reads MNHGY; CDR2 reads SAAAGT. V shed 3 bases and J shed 0 bases, with 15 bases lying between them. The CDR3 region has the DNA TGTGCCAGCAGTTATTGGGGGCTAGCGAACTCCTACAATGAGCAGTTCTTC. This translates into CASSYWGLANSYNEQFF.

This clone was detected only a few times. The chain has TRBV18 and TRBJ2-2; D is unresolved. In germline, CDR1 is KGHSH, CDR2 LQKENI. This CDR3 region has 15 residues. Trimming removed 3 bases at V and 5 bases at J, with 13 bases between. The CDR3 region is CASSPPSLGTGELFF. The CDR3 DNA is TGTGCCAGCTCACCGCCGAGTCTAGGGACCGGGGAGCTGTTTTTT.

The chain combines TRBV19 with TRBJ1-4; no clear D. Trimming left V 2 bases short and J 1 base short, with 11 bases between. The CDR3 has 16 residues. CDR1 is LNHDA, CDR2 SQIVND, per germline (reference sequence). CDR3 DNA sequence: TGTGCCAGTAGTATACCCCCCACGAGAACTAATGAAAAACTGTTTTTT. Protein sequence: CASSIPPTRTNEKLFF.

This clone was found a few times. The chain links TRBV11-3 to TRBJ1-1; 8 bases map to TRBD1. With V trimmed by 3 bases and J by 5 bases, 8 bases remained unmatched. The germline V gene has CDR1 SGHNT and CDR2 YENEEA. There are 15 residues in the CDR3. In DNA, the CDR3 is TGTGCCAGCAGCTTCATACAGGGGGTAGGTACTGAAGCTTTCTTT. This encodes CASSFIQGVGTEAFF.

This clone has just a few counts. For the CDR3, the DNA is TGTGCCAGCAGTTACTCCGTGACACCTGGTACGCAGTATTTT. This codes for CASSYSVTPGTQYF. The genes are TRBV6-8 and TRBJ2-3; no clear D. Germline V CDR1 and CDR2: MNHGY, SAAAGT. Trimming left V 0 bases short and J 8 bases short, with 12 bases between. The CDR3 extends over 14 amino acids.